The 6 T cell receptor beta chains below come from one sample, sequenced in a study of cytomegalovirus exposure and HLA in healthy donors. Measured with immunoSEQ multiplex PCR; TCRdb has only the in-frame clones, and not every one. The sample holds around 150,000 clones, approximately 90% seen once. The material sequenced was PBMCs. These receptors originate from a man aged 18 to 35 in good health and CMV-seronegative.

CDR3 sequence reads: CASSLGSGSGEQYV. The CDR3 DNA is TGTGCCAGCAGCTTAGGGTCTGGGTCGGGGGAGCAGTACGTC. The genes are TRBV13 and TRBJ2-7; a possible D gene is TRBD2 (5 bases). CDR1 is PRHDT and CDR2 is FYEKMQ in the germline V gene (reference sequence). The CDR3 runs to 14 residues. Trimming cost V 0 bases and J 7 bases, with 13 bases left between them.

As DNA, the CDR3 is TGTGCCAGTAGTCGGACTAGCGGGAGCCCCAATGAGCAGTTCTTC. It translates to CASSRTSGSPNEQFF. This rearrangement joins TRBV19 to TRBJ2-1, with 13 bases matching TRBD2. Trimming removed 5 bases from V and 6 bases from J; junction bases left unmatched: 4. The CDR3 loop spans 15 amino acids. Germline values: CDR1 LNHDA, CDR2 SQIVND (reference sequence).

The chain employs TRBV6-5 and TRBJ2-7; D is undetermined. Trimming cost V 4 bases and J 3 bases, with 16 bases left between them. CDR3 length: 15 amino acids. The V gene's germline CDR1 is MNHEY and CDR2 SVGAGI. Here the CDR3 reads CASSSSGRPHYEQYF. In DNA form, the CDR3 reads TGTGCCAGCAGTTCGTCGGGTCGTCCCCACTACGAGCAGTACTTC.

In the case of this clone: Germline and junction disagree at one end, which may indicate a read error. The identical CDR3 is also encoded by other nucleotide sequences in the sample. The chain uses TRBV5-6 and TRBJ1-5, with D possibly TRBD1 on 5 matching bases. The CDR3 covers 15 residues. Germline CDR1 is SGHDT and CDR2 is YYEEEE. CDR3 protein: CASSLATVGNQPQHF. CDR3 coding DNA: TGTGCCAGCAGCTTGGCGACAGTTGGCAATCAGCCTCAGCATTTT.

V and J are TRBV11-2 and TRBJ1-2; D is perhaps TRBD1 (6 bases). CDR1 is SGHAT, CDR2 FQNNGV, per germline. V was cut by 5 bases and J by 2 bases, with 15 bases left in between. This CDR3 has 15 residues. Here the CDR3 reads CASSPVGQGNYGYTF. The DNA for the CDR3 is TGTGCCAGCAGCCCCGTGGGCCAGGGGAACTATGGCTACACCTTC.

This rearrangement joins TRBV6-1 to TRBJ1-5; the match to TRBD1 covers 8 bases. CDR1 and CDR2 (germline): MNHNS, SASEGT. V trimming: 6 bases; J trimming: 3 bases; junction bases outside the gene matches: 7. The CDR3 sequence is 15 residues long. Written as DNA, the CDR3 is TGTGCCAGCAGCCCGGGACAGGCAAACAATCAGCCCCAGCATTTT. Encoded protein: CASSPGQANNQPQHF.